The TCR beta chain under discussion was sequenced for a study of CD8 T cells in Susac syndrome. The V gene's germline CDR1 is LGHDT and CDR2 YNNKEL (reference sequence). The V end lost 4 bases, the J end lost 3 bases, and 9 bases lay between the germline ends. The CDR3 spans 13 residues. An amount of RNA that ranged from about 0.45 to 1 ug was reverse transcribed with random hexamers. It was immunoSEQ multiplex PCR that amplified TCR beta CDR3 across 54 Vbeta and 13 Jbeta. Using its own MiXCR run on the immunoSEQ multiplex PCR reads, TCRdb lists one record per CDR3 protein. The sample lists approximately 140,000 distinct CDR3 sequences, about 95% seen once, with around 0.12% in the top ten.

The sequenced sample consisted of CD4+ T cells from PBMCs. The chain recombines TRBV3-1 with TRBJ1-2; a weak D match, TRBD1 (6 bases). The TCR was taken from a human donor with multiple sclerosis. The CDR3 DNA reads TGTGCCAGCAGCCGGACAGACTACTATGGCTACACCTTC. Translating it yields CASSRTDYYGYTF. Looking up the rest from reference TRBV3-1 and TRBJ1-2 gives the full variable domain: DTAVSQTPKYLVTQMGNDKSIKCEQNLGHDTMYWYKQDSKKFLKIMFSYNNKELIINETVPNRFSPKSPDKAHLNLHINSLELGDSAVYFCASSRTDYYGYTFGSGTRLTVV.